The entry below gives a single T cell receptor (beta chain) sequence along with its context. No antigen is known for it. Bulk PBMC genomic DNA spanned ten immunoSEQ deep plates. Method: immunoSEQ multiplex PCR; TCRdb's copy keeps in-frame clones and lacks some. The profile shows about 490,000 clones, 70% to 85% of them singletons. The source of the sample is a study of shared clonotypes between healthy human individuals. Study-level results: Deeper or shallower sequencing was expected to change how clonotypes are shared among donors. Donors were few, which limited the genetic and exposure-history diversity represented.

Without sorting, samples used some 84 million PBMCs for genomic DNA. This TCR derives from a woman aged 40 to 50 in good health. Some clones in this sample may be carry-over from other donors' samples. The sample comprised PBMCs.

The CDR3 region has the DNA TGTGCCAGCAGCTTCGCGGGAGGCACAGATACGCAGTATTTT. Its translation is CASSFAGGTDTQYF. The gene calls are TRBV7-9 and TRBJ2-3; 7 positions agree with TRBD2. The CDR3 runs 14 residues. CDR1 is SEHNR and CDR2 is FQNEAQ in the germline V gene (reference sequence). The trim removed 3 bases at V and 1 base at J, leaving 1 base unmatched.